What follows are 16 T cell receptor beta chains derived from one specimen sequenced in a study of blood T cell repertoires in COVID-19. Generated by immunoSEQ multiplex PCR, the TCRdb table keeps only in-frame clones and is missing some. The sample lists tens of thousands of clones, around 90% occurring once. Sequences were obtained from peripheral blood. The receptors originated from a woman aged 80 or over with acute or convalescent COVID-19.

The chain recombines TRBV12-3 or TRBV12-4 with TRBJ2-3; tentative D call: TRBD1 (5 bases). This CDR3 is 11 amino acids long. Trimming pared 6 bases from V and 5 bases from J, leaving 6 bases between. CDR3 nucleotide sequence: TGTGCCAGCAGCACAGGAGATACGCAGTATTTT. Amino acids: CASSTGDTQYF.

The genes are TRBV29-1 and TRBJ2-7; a weak D match, TRBD1 (6 bases). Trimming removed 5 bases at V and 2 bases at J, with 16 bases between. The V gene's germline CDR1 is SQVTM and CDR2 ANQGSEA. This CDR3 has 14 amino acids. CDR3 coding DNA: TGCAGCGTTAAAACTCAAGGGGGTACCTACGAGCAGTACTTC. The encoded protein is CSVKTQGGTYEQYF.

This rearrangement joins TRBV7-8 to TRBJ2-3, with D perhaps TRBD1 (5 bases). This CDR3 contains 13 residues. Trimming shortened V by 6 bases and J by 3 bases, and 10 bases separated the two germline ends. Germline V gene sequence: CDR1 SGHVS, CDR2 FQNEAQ. The chain's CDR3 is CASSDRQTDTQYF. The CDR3 nucleotides read TGTGCCAGCAGTGATAGACAGACAGATACGCAGTATTTT.

This clone was seen a few times. The chain carries TRBV18 and TRBJ2-1; TRBD1 matches at 7 bases. CDR1 KGHSH and CDR2 LQKENI come from the germline V gene. The CDR3 spans 13 residues. V dropped 5 bases and J dropped 5; count of bases not matched to a gene: 3. The CDR3 region has the DNA TGTGCCAGCTCATCGGGACAGAACAATGAGCAGTTCTTC. As protein: CASSSGQNNEQFF.

This clone came up once. The V gene is TRBV19, the J gene TRBJ2-5, with 8 bases fitting TRBD1. Trimming removed 7 bases from V and 6 bases from J; junction bases left unmatched: 13. Germline assignment: CDR1 LNHDA and CDR2 SQIVND (reference sequence). The CDR3 has 15 residues. CDR3 loop: CASTPSPGGSKTQYF. The CDR3 DNA reads TGTGCCAGTACCCCCAGTCCAGGGGGCTCGAAGACCCAGTACTTC.

J is TRBJ2-3 and V is TRBV14; D possibly corresponds to TRBD2 (5 bases). The CDR3 is made up of 12 amino acids. Germline V lookup: CDR1 SGHDN, CDR2 FVKESK. Trimming cost V 3 bases and J 5 bases, with 6 bases left between them. In DNA, the CDR3 is TGTGCCAGCAGCCATGGAGGAGATACGCAGTATTTT. Protein product: CASSHGGDTQYF.

The gene calls are TRBV10-3 and TRBJ1-5; D perhaps matches TRBD1 (6 bases). Per germline, CDR1 ENHRY and CDR2 SYGVKD. V was cut by 4 bases and J by 0 bases, with 7 bases left in between. This CDR3 is built from 14 residues. The DNA of the CDR3 is TGTGCCATCAGTGGGACAGATAGCAATCAGCCCCAGCATTTT. Translated, it gives CAISGTDSNQPQHF.

The rearrangement uses TRBV3-1 (or the pseudogene TRBV3-2) and TRBJ2-1; 11 bases match TRBD2. The CDR3 is made up of 15 amino acids. Germline V gives CDR1 LGHDT, CDR2 YNNKEL (reference sequence). The junction had 3 bases not matched to a gene; V was cut back by 1 base and J by 7 bases. The CDR3 bases are TGTGCCAGCAGCCAAGGTACTAGCGGGAGAAATGAGCAGTTCTTC. Encoded protein: CASSQGTSGRNEQFF.

The chain combines TRBV6-5 with TRBJ1-6, with 9 bases matching TRBD1. The CDR3 covers 16 residues. Germline V gene lookup returns CDR1 MNHEY and CDR2 SVGAGI. V lost 0 bases and J lost 10; bases outside the gene matches: 7. CDR3 coding DNA: TGTGCCAGCAGTTACTCGGACAGGGGCCTGCGATCACCCCTCCACTTT. This translates into CASSYSDRGLRSPLHF.

This rearrangement joins TRBV7-2 to TRBJ1-2, with a tentative D call TRBD1 (6 bases). Germline CDR1 reads SGHTA; CDR2 reads FQGNSA. V gave up 1 base and J gave up 8 bases, with 11 bases separating them. This CDR3 has 13 residues. The CDR3 loop reads CASSLDRVVGYTF. DNA for the CDR3: TGTGCCAGCAGCTTAGACAGGGTGGTGGGCTACACCTTC.

This clone was detected a few times. The V and J genes are TRBV27 and TRBJ1-6; TRBD1 matches at 9 bases. CDR3 length equals 14 residues. CDR1 MNHEY and CDR2 SMNVEV come from the germline V gene (reference sequence). Trimming took 4 bases from V and 10 from J; bases not matched to a gene: 5. CDR3 amino acids: CASSWGQGTSPLHF. The CDR3 DNA reads TGTGCCAGCAGTTGGGGACAGGGTACCTCACCCCTCCACTTT.

The chain couples TRBV27 to TRBJ1-6, with D possibly matching TRBD1 (6 bases). The length of the CDR3 is 13 residues. Germline loops: CDR1 MNHEY, CDR2 SMNVEV (reference sequence). V dropped 5 bases and J dropped 8 bases, with 10 bases sitting between them. CDR3 loop: CASSKDSYSPLHF. As DNA, the CDR3 is TGTGCCAGCAGTAAGGACAGCTATTCACCCCTCCACTTT.

In its sample, this clone was seen a few times. The chain combines TRBV11-2 with TRBJ2-7; D unresolved. The CDR3 covers 15 residues. V lost 4 bases to trimming and J lost 3 bases, with 16 bases between them. CDR1 is SGHAT, CDR2 FQNNGV, per germline. DNA for the CDR3: TGTGCCAGCAGCTCGCGAGACACGACCTACTACGAGCAGTACTTC. As protein: CASSSRDTTYYEQYF.

This chain connects TRBV5-1 to TRBJ2-1, with 7 bases aligning to TRBD1. The CDR3 is 15 residues long. Trimming removed 4 bases from V and 6 bases from J; junction bases left unmatched: 10. Germline lookup yields CDR1 SGHRS and CDR2 YFSETQ. The CDR3 DNA reads as TGCGCCAGCAGCAAACGACAGGGTGAGGGCAATGAGCAGTTCTTC. Translation: CASSKRQGEGNEQFF.

This sequence joins TRBV5-1 and TRBJ1-2, with 11 nucleotides matching TRBD1. The CDR3 is 16 residues long. After removal of 3 bases from V and 4 bases from J, the junction contained 8 bases not matched to a gene. CDR1 and CDR2 (germline): SGHRS, YFSETQ. CDR3 loop: CASSSDGQGAVYGYTF. The CDR3 coding sequence is TGCGCCAGCAGCTCGGACGGACAGGGGGCGGTCTATGGCTACACCTTC.

V and J are TRBV20-1 and TRBJ2-7; D perhaps matches TRBD2 (5 bases). This CDR3 is built from 15 residues. Germline assignment: CDR1 DFQATT and CDR2 SNEGSKA (reference sequence). Trimming cost V 3 bases and J 2 bases, with 17 bases left between them. The chain's CDR3 is CSASYARAGTYEQYF. The CDR3 bases are TGCAGTGCTAGTTACGCGAGGGCGGGTACCTACGAGCAGTACTTC.